This paragraph covers one TCR beta chain sequence. Its antigen is as yet unknown. Germline lookup yields CDR1 MGHRA and CDR2 YSYEKL. The ends lost 4 bases at V and 2 bases at J; junction bases unmatched: 4. CDR3 size: 14 residues. The sample is drawn from a study of OX40 agonist ivuxolimab in advanced cancers. Study-level background: Males comprised roughly four fifths of the group, whose mean age was about 60 years (range roughly 20 to 90).

TCRdb's table, derived via immunoSEQ multiplex PCR, lists solely in-frame clones and lacks some. Here the sample spans under 20,000 clones, approximately 84% being singletons. Overall study findings and caveats: Clonal expansion in partial responders at 0.1-3.0 mg/kg ranked among the lowest.

The V gene is TRBV4-1, the J gene TRBJ2-7; 8 nucleotides match TRBD1. The clonotype comes from an adult with an advanced solid tumor such as melanoma, head and neck, liver or kidney cancer. The sample in question was CD4+ or CD8+ T cells sorted from blood, obtained in a trial of the OX40 agonist ivuxolimab. The CDR3 loop reads CASSLGQGPYEQYF. The CDR3 DNA reads TGCGCCAGCAGCCTCGGACAGGGCCCCTACGAGCAGTACTTC.